This is a list of T cell receptor beta chains from one sample in a study of blood T cell repertoires in COVID-19. Produced via immunoSEQ multiplex PCR; TCRdb's table is partial and in-frame only. The table shows 390,000 or so clones, with 90% occurring only once. Sequencing was done on a sample of peripheral blood. The receptors were sampled from a man between 18 and 29 years old with active or convalescent COVID-19. CDR3s include the opening cysteine and the closing phenylalanine or tryptophan. A D gene is named only where the DNA matches it firmly. A row's size may be missing; if present it is once, few, many or a size class.

clone_size: -; v_call: TRBV11-2; d_call: -; j_call: TRBJ1-5; cdr3_length: 14; cdr3_aa: CASSASGAGQPQHF; cdr3_nt: TGTGCCAGCAGCGCATCAGGGGCCGGGCAGCCCCAGCATTTT
clone_size: once; v_call: TRBV7-9; d_call: TRBD2; j_call: TRBJ2-7; cdr3_length: 15; cdr3_aa: CASSLVAGGTYEQYF; cdr3_nt: TGTGCCAGCAGCTTAGTAGCGGGAGGTACCTACGAGCAGTACTTC
clone_size: -; v_call: TRBV28; d_call: -; j_call: TRBJ1-2; cdr3_length: 13; cdr3_aa: CASLGQTFYGYTF; cdr3_nt: TGTGCCAGCCTGGGACAAACCTTCTATGGCTACACCTTC
clone_size: -; v_call: TRBV24-1; d_call: -; j_call: TRBJ2-1; cdr3_length: 15; cdr3_aa: CATSEPRGSVNEQFF; cdr3_nt: TGTGCCACCAGTGAACCCCGTGGTAGCGTCAATGAGCAGTTCTTC
clone_size: -; v_call: TRBV3-1/TRBV3-2; d_call: -; j_call: TRBJ2-5; cdr3_length: 15; cdr3_aa: CASSPKWRGWETQYF; cdr3_nt: TGTGCCAGCAGTCCGAAGTGGAGGGGTTGGGAGACCCAGTACTTC
clone_size: few; v_call: TRBV27; d_call: -; j_call: TRBJ2-7; cdr3_length: 15; cdr3_aa: CASSRGGGNSYEQYF; cdr3_nt: TGTGCCAGCAGTAGGGGGGGAGGAAATTCCTACGAGCAGTACTTC
clone_size: few; v_call: TRBV7-9; d_call: TRBD2; j_call: TRBJ2-3; cdr3_length: 16; cdr3_aa: CASSSHGGEASDTQYF; cdr3_nt: TGTGCCAGCAGCAGCCACGGGGGGGAGGCCTCAGATACGCAGTATTTT
clone_size: -; v_call: TRBV9; d_call: TRBD1; j_call: TRBJ1-5; cdr3_length: 16; cdr3_aa: CASSVGTGGGNQPQHF; cdr3_nt: TGTGCCAGCAGCGTAGGGACAGGGGGCGGCAATCAGCCCCAGCATTTT
clone_size: once; v_call: TRBV5-1; d_call: TRBD1; j_call: TRBJ1-2; cdr3_length: 17; cdr3_aa: CASSLLTGGVSNYGYTF; cdr3_nt: TGCGCCAGCAGCTTGCTGACAGGGGGGGTATCTAACTATGGCTACACCTTC
clone_size: -; v_call: TRBV7-2; d_call: -; j_call: TRBJ1-1; cdr3_length: 15; cdr3_aa: CASSFYGRVRTEAFF; cdr3_nt: TGTGCCAGCAGCTTTTACGGGAGGGTGCGCACTGAAGCTTTCTTT
clone_size: few; v_call: TRBV6-2/TRBV6-3; d_call: -; j_call: TRBJ2-2; cdr3_length: 17; cdr3_aa: CASSYSNNRVDTGELFF; cdr3_nt: TGTGCCAGCAGTTACTCGAACAACAGGGTGGACACCGGGGAGCTGTTTTTT
clone_size: -; v_call: TRBV27; d_call: TRBD1; j_call: TRBJ2-7; cdr3_length: 12; cdr3_aa: CASSSTGGEQYF; cdr3_nt: TGTGCCAGCAGTTCGACAGGGGGCGAGCAGTACTTC
clone_size: -; v_call: TRBV5-1; d_call: TRBD2; j_call: TRBJ2-1; cdr3_length: 16; cdr3_aa: CASSLVVAGGYNEQFF; cdr3_nt: TGCGCCAGCAGCTTGGTAGTTGCGGGAGGGTACAATGAGCAGTTCTTC
clone_size: -; v_call: TRBV6-2/TRBV6-3; d_call: TRBD1; j_call: TRBJ1-6; cdr3_length: 17; cdr3_aa: CASSLTRDRGGNSPLHF; cdr3_nt: TGTGCCAGCAGTCTGACCCGGGACCGAGGGGGCAATTCACCCCTCCACTTT
clone_size: -; v_call: TRBV7-2; d_call: -; j_call: TRBJ1-4; cdr3_length: 15; cdr3_aa: CASSLWGPPNEKLFF; cdr3_nt: TGTGCCAGCAGCTTATGGGGCCCCCCTAATGAAAAACTGTTTTTT
clone_size: -; v_call: TRBV28; d_call: -; j_call: TRBJ2-1; cdr3_length: 15; cdr3_aa: CASSNSGSSRNEQFF; cdr3_nt: TGTGCCAGCAGTAATAGCGGTTCGTCAAGGAATGAGCAGTTCTTC
clone_size: -; v_call: TRBV18; d_call: -; j_call: TRBJ1-5; cdr3_length: 15; cdr3_aa: CASSPRALGNQPQHF; cdr3_nt: TGTGCCAGCTCACCGAGGGCCCTCGGCAATCAGCCCCAGCATTTT
clone_size: -; v_call: TRBV27; d_call: -; j_call: TRBJ1-5; cdr3_length: 13; cdr3_aa: CASRIPGNQPQHF; cdr3_nt: TGTGCCAGCAGGATCCCAGGGAATCAGCCCCAGCATTTT
clone_size: -; v_call: TRBV11-2; d_call: TRBD1; j_call: TRBJ1-2; cdr3_length: 14; cdr3_aa: CASSMDRGRPDYTF; cdr3_nt: TGTGCCAGCAGTATGGACAGGGGGCGGCCCGACTACACCTTC
clone_size: -; v_call: TRBV10-3; d_call: TRBD2; j_call: TRBJ2-2; cdr3_length: 14; cdr3_aa: CAIRGGSGTGELFF; cdr3_nt: TGTGCCATCAGGGGCGGGAGTGGCACCGGGGAGCTGTTTTTT
clone_size: few; v_call: TRBV7-3; d_call: -; j_call: TRBJ2-2; cdr3_length: 16; cdr3_aa: CASSSGVVRHTGELFF; cdr3_nt: TGTGCCAGCAGCTCCGGGGTAGTGAGGCACACCGGGGAGCTGTTTTTT
clone_size: -; v_call: TRBV5-6; d_call: -; j_call: TRBJ2-5; cdr3_length: 13; cdr3_aa: CASSFGGQETQYF; cdr3_nt: TGTGCCAGCAGCTTCGGGGGCCAAGAGACCCAGTACTTC
clone_size: -; v_call: TRBV14; d_call: -; j_call: TRBJ2-1; cdr3_length: 16; cdr3_aa: CASRHSAEPGDNEQFF; cdr3_nt: TGTGCCAGCAGACACTCCGCGGAGCCTGGTGACAATGAGCAGTTCTTC
clone_size: -; v_call: TRBV7-9; d_call: -; j_call: TRBJ1-2; cdr3_length: 12; cdr3_aa: CASSLRTVGYTF; cdr3_nt: TGTGCCAGCAGCTTACGGACAGTTGGCTACACCTTC
clone_size: -; v_call: TRBV9; d_call: TRBD2; j_call: TRBJ2-2; cdr3_length: 17; cdr3_aa: CASSAAKTSGTTGELFF; cdr3_nt: TGTGCCAGCAGCGCAGCGAAGACTAGCGGAACCACCGGGGAGCTGTTTTTT
clone_size: -; v_call: TRBV27; d_call: TRBD1; j_call: TRBJ2-3; cdr3_length: 14; cdr3_aa: CASSALRGRDTQYF; cdr3_nt: TGTGCCAGCAGTGCTCTCAGGGGGCGAGATACGCAGTATTTT
clone_size: -; v_call: TRBV29-1; d_call: TRBD1; j_call: TRBJ1-5; cdr3_length: 13; cdr3_aa: CSVATGEGQPQHF; cdr3_nt: TGCAGCGTTGCGACAGGGGAGGGTCAGCCCCAGCATTTT
clone_size: -; v_call: TRBV11-2; d_call: -; j_call: TRBJ1-3; cdr3_length: 17; cdr3_aa: CASSRLLEAPSGNTIYF; cdr3_nt: TGTGCCAGCAGCCGCCTCTTGGAGGCCCCCTCTGGAAACACCATATATTTT